The 2 T cell receptor beta chains listed next were all sequenced from one sample in a study of blood T cell repertoires in COVID-19. Repertoires were generated with immunoSEQ multiplex PCR, while TCRdb's copy carries only in-frame clones and drops some. The sample contains 250,000 to 350,000 clones, 65% to 85% of which appear only once. The material sequenced was peripheral blood. Receptors were obtained from a human donor with COVID-19, enrolled during active disease. The donor label of this sample is uncertain.

The chain links TRBV7-9 to TRBJ1-5; 9 nucleotides agree with TRBD1. This CDR3 contains 16 residues. Germline V gene sequence: CDR1 SEHNR, CDR2 FQNEAQ (reference sequence). V was pared by 3 bases and J by 4 bases, with 7 bases of the junction left unmatched. CDR3 DNA sequence: TGTGCCAGCAGCTTCTCTGGACAGGGGCCTAATCAGCCCCAGCATTTT. This translates into CASSFSGQGPNQPQHF.

The chain has TRBV7-8 and TRBJ2-1; possible D gene TRBD2, 7 bases. The CDR3 totals 15 residues. V gave up 3 bases and J gave up 2 bases, with 11 bases separating them. The germline V gene has CDR1 SGHVS and CDR2 FQNEAQ. CDR3 sequence reads: CASSLGGLTYNEQFF. In DNA, the CDR3 is TGTGCCAGCAGCTTGGGGGGGCTGACCTACAATGAGCAGTTCTTC.